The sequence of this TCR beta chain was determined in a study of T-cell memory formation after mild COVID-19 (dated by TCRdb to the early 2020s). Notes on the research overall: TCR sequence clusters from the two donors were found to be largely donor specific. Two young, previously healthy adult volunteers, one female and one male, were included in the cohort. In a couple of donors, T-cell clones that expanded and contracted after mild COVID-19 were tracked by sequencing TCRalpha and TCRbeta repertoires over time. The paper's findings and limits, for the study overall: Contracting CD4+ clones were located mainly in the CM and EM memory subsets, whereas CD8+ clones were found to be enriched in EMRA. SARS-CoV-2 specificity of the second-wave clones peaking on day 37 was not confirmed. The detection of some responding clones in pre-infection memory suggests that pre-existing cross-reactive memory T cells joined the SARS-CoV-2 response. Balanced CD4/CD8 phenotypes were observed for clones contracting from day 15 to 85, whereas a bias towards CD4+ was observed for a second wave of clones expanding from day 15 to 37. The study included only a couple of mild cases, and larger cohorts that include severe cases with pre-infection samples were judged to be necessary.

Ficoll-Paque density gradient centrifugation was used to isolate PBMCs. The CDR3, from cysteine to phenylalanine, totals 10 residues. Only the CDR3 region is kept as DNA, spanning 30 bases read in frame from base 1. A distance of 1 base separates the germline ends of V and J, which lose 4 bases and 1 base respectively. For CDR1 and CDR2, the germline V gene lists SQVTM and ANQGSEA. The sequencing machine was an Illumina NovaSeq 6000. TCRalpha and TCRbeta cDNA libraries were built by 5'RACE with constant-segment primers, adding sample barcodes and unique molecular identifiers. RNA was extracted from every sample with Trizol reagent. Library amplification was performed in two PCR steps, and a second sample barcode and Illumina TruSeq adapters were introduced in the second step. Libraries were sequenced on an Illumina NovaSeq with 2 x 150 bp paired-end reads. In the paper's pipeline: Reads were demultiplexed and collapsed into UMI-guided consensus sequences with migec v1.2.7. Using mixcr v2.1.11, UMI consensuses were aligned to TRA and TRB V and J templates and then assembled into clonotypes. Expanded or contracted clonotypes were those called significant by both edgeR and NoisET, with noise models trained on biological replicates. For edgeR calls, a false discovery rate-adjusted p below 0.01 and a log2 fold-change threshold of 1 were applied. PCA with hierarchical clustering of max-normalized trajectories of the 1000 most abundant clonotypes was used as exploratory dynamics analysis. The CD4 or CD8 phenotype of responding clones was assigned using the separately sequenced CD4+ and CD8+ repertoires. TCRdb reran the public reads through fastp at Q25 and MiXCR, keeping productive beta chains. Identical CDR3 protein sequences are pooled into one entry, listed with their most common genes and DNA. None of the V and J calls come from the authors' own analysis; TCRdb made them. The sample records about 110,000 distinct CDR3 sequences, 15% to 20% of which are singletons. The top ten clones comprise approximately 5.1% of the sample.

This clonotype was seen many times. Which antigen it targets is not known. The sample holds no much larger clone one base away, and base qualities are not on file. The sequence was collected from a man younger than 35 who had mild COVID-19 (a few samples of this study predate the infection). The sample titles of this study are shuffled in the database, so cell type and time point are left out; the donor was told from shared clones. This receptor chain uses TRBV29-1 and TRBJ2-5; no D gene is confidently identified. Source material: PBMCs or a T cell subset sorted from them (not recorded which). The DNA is TGCAGCGTTGGCCAAGAGACCCAGTACTTC. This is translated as CSVGQETQYF.